This section outlines one T cell receptor beta chain sequence together with its context. Its target is unknown. The sample comes from a study of cytomegalovirus exposure and HLA in healthy donors. Study summary: Among 350 to 500 genotyped donors, 80% to 90% fell in the Caucasian-associated ancestry cluster. Study-wide points: In a later analysis, compared with equally common non-associated chains, HLA-associated beta chains were more expanded. In a later analysis, productive TCRs from donors in an Asian-associated ancestry cluster reportedly carried fewer N-insertions than the cohort mean.

The PCR used 60 Vbeta and 13 Jbeta primers. Data came from immunoSEQ multiplex PCR; TCRdb stores just in-frame clones and leaves some out. This sample has about 130,000 clones, with approximately 17% found just once. This CDR3 comprises 12 residues. Germline-derived CDR1 and CDR2 are LNHDA and SQIVND (reference sequence). V dropped 6 bases and J dropped 8 bases, with 13 bases sitting between them. Input material: PBMCs. The sequence derives from a female donor in good health and CMV-seropositive. This rearrangement joins TRBV19 to TRBJ1-2; possible D gene TRBD1, 6 bases. The DNA of the CDR3 is TGTGCCAGTAGAACAGGGTTCGGCGGCTACACCTTC. Amino acid sequence: CASRTGFGGYTF.